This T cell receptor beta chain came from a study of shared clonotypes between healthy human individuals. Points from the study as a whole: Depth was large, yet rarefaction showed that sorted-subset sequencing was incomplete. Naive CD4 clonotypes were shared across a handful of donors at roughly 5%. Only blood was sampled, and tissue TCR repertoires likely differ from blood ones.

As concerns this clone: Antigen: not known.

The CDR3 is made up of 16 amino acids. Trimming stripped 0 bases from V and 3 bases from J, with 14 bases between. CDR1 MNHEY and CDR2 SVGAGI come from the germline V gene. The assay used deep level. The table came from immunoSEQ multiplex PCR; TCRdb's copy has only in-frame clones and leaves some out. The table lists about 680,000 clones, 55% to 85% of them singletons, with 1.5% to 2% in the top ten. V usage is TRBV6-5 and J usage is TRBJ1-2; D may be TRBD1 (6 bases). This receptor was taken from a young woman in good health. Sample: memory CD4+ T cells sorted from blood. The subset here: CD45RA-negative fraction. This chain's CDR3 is CASSYSVPGADYGYTF. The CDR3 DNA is TGTGCCAGCAGTTACTCGGTTCCGGGGGCGGACTATGGCTACACCTTC.